This T cell receptor (beta chain) was sequenced during a study of T-cell reconstitution after alpha-beta-depleted transplantation in children. Findings and caveats of the study: Reports say that about two months after transplant, the alpha-beta T cells came out of several hundred graft clones that had expanded. Fresh T-cell production supplied most of the T-cell counts and diversity seen one year after transplant. Diversity of TCRbeta at day 60 was high in some patients, arising from surviving recipient T cells and thymic progenitors.

The CDR3 is 15 residues long. The germline V gene encodes CDR1 SGHTA and CDR2 FQGTGA. Between the trimmed V and J ends, which lost 4 bases and 0 bases, there was a span of 11 bases. During its preparation, the TCRbeta library received unique molecular identifiers. TCRdb reprocessed the PCR reads with MiXCR, giving one entry per CDR3 protein. Among some 450,000 distinct CDR3 sequences listed, over 40% were seen once. Only a few counts were recorded for this clonotype. The antigen remains unidentified. This clonotype was obtained from a girl aged 2-10 years with aplastic anemia, due to receive a stem cell transplant. The V call is TRBV7-3, the J call TRBJ2-3, with D possibly being TRBD2 (5 bases). The sample consisted of PBMCs, taken before TCRalphabeta/CD19-depleted stem cell transplant. Here the CDR3 reads CASSSGSSSTDTQYF. The DNA of the CDR3 is TGTGCCAGCAGCTCGGGGTCTAGTAGCACAGATACGCAGTATTTT.